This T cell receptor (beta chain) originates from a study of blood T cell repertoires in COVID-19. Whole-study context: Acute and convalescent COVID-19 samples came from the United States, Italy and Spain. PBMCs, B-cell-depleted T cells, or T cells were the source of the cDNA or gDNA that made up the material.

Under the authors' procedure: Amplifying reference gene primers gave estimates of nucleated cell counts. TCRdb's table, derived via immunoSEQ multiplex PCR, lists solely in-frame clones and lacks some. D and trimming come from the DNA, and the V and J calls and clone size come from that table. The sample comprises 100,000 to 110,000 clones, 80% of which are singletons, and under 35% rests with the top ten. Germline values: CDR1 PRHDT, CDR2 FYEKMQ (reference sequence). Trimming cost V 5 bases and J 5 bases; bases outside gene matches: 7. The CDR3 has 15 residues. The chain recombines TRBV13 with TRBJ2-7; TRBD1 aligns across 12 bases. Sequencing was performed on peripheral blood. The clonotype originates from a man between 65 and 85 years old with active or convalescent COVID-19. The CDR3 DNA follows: TGTGCCAGCAGCACAGGGGGGACAGGGGGCCACGAGCAGTACTTC. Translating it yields CASSTGGTGGHEQYF.